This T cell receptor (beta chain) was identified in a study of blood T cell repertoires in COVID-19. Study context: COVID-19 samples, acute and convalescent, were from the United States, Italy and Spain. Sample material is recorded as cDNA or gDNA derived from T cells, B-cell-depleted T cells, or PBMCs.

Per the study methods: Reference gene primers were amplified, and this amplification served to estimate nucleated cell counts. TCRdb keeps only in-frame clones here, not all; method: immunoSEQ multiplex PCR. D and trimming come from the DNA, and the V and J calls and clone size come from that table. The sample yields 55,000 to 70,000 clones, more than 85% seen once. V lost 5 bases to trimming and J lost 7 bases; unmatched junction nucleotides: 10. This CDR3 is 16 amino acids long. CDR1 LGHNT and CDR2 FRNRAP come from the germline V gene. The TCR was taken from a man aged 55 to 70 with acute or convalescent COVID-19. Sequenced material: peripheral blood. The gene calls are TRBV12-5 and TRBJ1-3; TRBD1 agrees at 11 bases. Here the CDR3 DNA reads TGTGCTAGTGGTCCCTCTGTGGGACAGGGGGGTAACACCATATATTTT. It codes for CASGPSVGQGGNTIYF.